This entry is about one TCR beta chain. Authors' processing steps: Nucleated cell counts were estimated from reference gene primer amplification. Assay used: immunoSEQ multiplex PCR; TCRdb lists only in-frame clones, some missing. V, J and clone size derive from that table, while D and trimming were established from the DNA sequence. The table includes about 200,000 clones, about 82% detected once. The sample comes from a study of blood T cell repertoires in COVID-19. Cohorts were based on clinical histories the participants reported. Germline V lookup: CDR1 SGHTA, CDR2 FQGTGA. The CDR3 runs to 12 residues. The ends lost 9 bases at V and 4 bases at J; junction bases unmatched: 4.

The chain is built from TRBV7-3 and TRBJ1-1, with 8 positions matching TRBD1. Sequencing was done on a sample of PBMCs or T cells enriched from blood (not recorded which). This TCR was sampled from a man between 35 and 55 years old with acute COVID-19. CDR3 nucleotides: TGTGCCAGTGGACAGGGCACCACTGAAGCTTTCTTT. This encodes CASGQGTTEAFF.